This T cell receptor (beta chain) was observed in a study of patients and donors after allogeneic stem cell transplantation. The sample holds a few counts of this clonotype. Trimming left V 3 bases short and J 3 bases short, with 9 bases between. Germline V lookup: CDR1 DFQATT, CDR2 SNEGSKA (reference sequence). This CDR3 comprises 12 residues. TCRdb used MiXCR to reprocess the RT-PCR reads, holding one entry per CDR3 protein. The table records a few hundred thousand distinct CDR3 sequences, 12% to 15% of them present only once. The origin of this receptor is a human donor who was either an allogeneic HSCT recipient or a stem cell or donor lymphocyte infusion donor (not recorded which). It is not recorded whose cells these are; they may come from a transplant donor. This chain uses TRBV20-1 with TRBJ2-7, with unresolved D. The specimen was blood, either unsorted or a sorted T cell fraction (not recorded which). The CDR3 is CSASRSNYEQYF. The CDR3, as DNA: TGCAGTGCTAGTCGGTCAAACTACGAGCAGTACTTC.